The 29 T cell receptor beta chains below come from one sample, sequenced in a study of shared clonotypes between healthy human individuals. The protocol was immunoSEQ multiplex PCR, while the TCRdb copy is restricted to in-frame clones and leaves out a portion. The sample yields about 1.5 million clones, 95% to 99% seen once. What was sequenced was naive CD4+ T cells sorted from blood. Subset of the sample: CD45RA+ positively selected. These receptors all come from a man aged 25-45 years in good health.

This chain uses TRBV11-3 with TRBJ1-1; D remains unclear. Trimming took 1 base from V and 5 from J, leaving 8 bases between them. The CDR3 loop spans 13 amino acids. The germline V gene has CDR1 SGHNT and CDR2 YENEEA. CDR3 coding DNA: TGTGCCAGCAGCTTAGGCCTCGGGACTGAAGCTTTCTTT. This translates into CASSLGLGTEAFF. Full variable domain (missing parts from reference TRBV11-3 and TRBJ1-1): EAGVVQSPRYKIIEKKQPVAFWCNPISGHNTLYWYLQNLGQGPELLIRYENEEAVDDSQLPKDRFSAERLKGVDSTLKIQPAELGDSAVYLCASSLGLGTEAFFGQGTRLTVV.

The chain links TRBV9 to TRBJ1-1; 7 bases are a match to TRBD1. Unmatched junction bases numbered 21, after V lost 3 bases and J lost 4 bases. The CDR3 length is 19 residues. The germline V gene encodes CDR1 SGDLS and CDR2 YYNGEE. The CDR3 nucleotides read TGTGCCAGCAGCGCTTCCCCATATGACAGGGAAGGGTTAGGCACTGAAGCTTTCTTT. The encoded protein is CASSASPYDREGLGTEAFF.

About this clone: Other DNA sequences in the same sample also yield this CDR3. The CDR3 here is CASSYGTGGNQPQHF. CDR3 DNA sequence: TGCGCCAGCAGTTACGGGACAGGGGGCAATCAGCCCCAGCATTTT. The chain employs TRBV5-1 and TRBJ1-5; 10 positions agree with TRBD1. V dropped 5 bases and J dropped 2; count of bases not matched to a gene: 4. In germline, CDR1 is SGHRS, CDR2 YFSETQ. CDR3 length: 15 amino acids.

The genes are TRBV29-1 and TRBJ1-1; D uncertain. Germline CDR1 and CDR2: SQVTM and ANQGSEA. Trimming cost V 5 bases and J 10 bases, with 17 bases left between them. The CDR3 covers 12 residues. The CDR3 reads CSVKDFPRRAFF. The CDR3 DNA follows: TGCAGCGTTAAGGACTTCCCTAGACGAGCTTTCTTT.

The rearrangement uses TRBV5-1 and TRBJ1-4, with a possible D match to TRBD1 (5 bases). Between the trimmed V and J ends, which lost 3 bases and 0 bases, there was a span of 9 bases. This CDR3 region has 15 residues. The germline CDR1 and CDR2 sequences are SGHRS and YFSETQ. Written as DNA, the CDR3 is TGCGCCAGCAGCTCTAAGACAGCAACTAATGAAAAACTGTTTTTT. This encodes CASSSKTATNEKLFF.

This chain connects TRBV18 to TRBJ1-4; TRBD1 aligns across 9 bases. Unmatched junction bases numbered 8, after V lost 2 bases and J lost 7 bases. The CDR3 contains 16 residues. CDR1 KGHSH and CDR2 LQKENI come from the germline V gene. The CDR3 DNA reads TGTGCCAGCTCACCAGGAAGGACAGGGGTGGGTGAAAAACTGTTTTTT. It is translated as CASSPGRTGVGEKLFF.

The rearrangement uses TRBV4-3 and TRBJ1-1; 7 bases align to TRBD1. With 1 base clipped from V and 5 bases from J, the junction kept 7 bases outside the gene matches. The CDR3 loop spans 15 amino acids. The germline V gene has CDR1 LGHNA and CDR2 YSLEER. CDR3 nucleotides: TGCGCCAGCAGCCAAGCCCCGACAGGGCCTACTGAAGCTTTCTTT. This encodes CASSQAPTGPTEAFF.

The CDR3 here is CASTALSSNTGELFF. CDR3 DNA sequence: TGTGCCAGCACTGCACTCAGTTCGAACACCGGGGAGCTGTTTTTT. The chain has TRBV6-6 and TRBJ2-2; the D is unclear. The ends were cut back, 7 bases at V and 0 bases at J, with 12 bases in the middle. Germline CDR1 reads MNHNY; CDR2 reads SVGAGI (reference sequence). This CDR3 comprises 15 residues.

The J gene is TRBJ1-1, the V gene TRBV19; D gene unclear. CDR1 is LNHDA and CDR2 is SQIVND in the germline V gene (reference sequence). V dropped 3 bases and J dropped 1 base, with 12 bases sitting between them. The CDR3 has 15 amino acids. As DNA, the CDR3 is TGTGCCAGTAGTATGATCCGGAATCGGAACACTGAAGCTTTCTTT. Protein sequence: CASSMIRNRNTEAFF. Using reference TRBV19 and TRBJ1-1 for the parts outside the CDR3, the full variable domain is DGGITQSPKYLFRKEGQNVTLSCEQNLNHDAMYWYRQDPGQGLRLIYYSQIVNDFQKGDIAEGYSVSREKKESFPLTVTSAQKNPTAFYLCASSMIRNRNTEAFFGQGTRLTVV.

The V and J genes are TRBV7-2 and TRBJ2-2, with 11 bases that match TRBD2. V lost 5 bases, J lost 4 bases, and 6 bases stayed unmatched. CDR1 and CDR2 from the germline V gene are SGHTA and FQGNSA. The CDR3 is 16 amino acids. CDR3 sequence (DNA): TGTGCCAGCAGCCCTACTAGCGGGAGTACCACCGGGGAGCTGTTTTTT. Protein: CASSPTSGSTTGELFF. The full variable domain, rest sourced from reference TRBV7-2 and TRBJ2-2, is GAGVSQSPSNKVTEKGKDVELRCDPISGHTALYWYRQSLGQGLEFLIYFQGNSAPDKSGLPSDRFSAERTGGSVSTLTIQRTQQEDSAVYLCASSPTSGSTTGELFFGEGSRLTVL.

CDR3: CSVEDSRDSSTDTQYF. Here the CDR3 DNA reads TGCAGCGTTGAAGATAGCCGGGACTCAAGCACAGATACGCAGTATTTT. The V gene is TRBV29-1, the J gene TRBJ2-3; D is perhaps TRBD2 (6 bases). Trimming shortened V by 0 bases and J by 0 bases, and 13 bases separated the two germline ends. Germline V gives CDR1 SQVTM, CDR2 ANQGSEA. The CDR3 has 16 residues.

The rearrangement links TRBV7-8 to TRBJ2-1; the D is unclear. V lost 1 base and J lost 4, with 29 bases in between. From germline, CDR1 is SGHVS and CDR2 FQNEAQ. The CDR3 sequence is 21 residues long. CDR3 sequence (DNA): TGTGCCAGCAGCTTAGGTATTCTTCTCGCCCTCAGACAAAGTGGGTACAATGAGCAGTTCTTC. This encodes CASSLGILLALRQSGYNEQFF. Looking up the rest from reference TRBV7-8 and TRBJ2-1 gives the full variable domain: GAGVSQSPRYKVAKRGQDVALRCDPISGHVSLFWYQQALGQGPEFLTYFQNEAQLDKSGLPSDRFFAERPEGSVSTLKIQRTQQEDSAVYLCASSLGILLALRQSGYNEQFFGPGTRLTVL.

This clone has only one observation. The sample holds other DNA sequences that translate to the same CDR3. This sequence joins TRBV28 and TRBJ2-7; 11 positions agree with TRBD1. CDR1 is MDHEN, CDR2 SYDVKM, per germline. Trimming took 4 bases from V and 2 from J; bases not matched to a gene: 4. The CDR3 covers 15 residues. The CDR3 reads CASSSPGQGAYEQYF. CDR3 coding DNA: TGTGCCAGCAGTTCGCCGGGACAGGGGGCCTACGAGCAGTACTTC.

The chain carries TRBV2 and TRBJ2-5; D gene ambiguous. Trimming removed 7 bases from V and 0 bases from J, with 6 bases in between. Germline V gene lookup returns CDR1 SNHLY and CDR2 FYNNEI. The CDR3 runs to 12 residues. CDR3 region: CASKGYQETQYF. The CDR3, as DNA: TGTGCCAGCAAAGGGTACCAAGAGACCCAGTACTTC.

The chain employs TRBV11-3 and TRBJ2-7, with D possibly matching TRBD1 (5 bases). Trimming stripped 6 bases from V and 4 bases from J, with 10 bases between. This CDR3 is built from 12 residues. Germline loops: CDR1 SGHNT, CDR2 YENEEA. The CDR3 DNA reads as TGTGCCAGCAGATGCAGGGTGTACGAGCAGTACTTC. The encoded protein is CASRCRVYEQYF. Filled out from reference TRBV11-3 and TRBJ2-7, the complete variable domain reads EAGVVQSPRYKIIEKKQPVAFWCNPISGHNTLYWYLQNLGQGPELLIRYENEEAVDDSQLPKDRFSAERLKGVDSTLKIQPAELGDSAVYLCASRCRVYEQYFGPGTRLTVT.

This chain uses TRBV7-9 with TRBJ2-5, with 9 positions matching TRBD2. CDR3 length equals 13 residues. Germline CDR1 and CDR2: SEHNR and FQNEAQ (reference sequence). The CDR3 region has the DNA TGTGCATTAGCGGGAGTTCGAACAGAGACCCAGTACTTC. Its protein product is CALAGVRTETQYF.

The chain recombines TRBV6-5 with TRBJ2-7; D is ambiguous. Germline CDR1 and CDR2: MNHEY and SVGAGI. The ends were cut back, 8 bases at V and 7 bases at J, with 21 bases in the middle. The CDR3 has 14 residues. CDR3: CASSHQVSAREQYF. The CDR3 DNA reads TGTGCCAGCTCCCATCAGGTATCAGCGAGGGAGCAGTACTTC.

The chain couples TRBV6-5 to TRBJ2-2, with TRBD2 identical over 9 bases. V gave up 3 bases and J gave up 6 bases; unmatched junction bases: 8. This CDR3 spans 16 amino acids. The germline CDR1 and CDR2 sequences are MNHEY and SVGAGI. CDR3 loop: CASSYLTSGPPGELFF. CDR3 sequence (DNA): TGTGCCAGCAGTTATCTAACTAGCGGGCCTCCCGGGGAGCTGTTTTTT.

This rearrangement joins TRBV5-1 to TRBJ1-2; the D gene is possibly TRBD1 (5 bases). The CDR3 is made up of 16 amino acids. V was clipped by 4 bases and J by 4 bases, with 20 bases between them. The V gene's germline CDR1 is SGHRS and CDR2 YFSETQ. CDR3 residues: CASSPNQLGGSYGYTF. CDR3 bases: TGCGCCAGCAGCCCAAATCAGCTCGGGGGGAGCTATGGCTACACCTTC. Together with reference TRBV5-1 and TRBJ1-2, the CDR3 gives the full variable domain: KAGVTQTPRYLIKTRGQQVTLSCSPISGHRSVSWYQQTPGQGLQFLFEYFSETQRNKGNFPGRFSGRQFSNSRSEMNVSTLELGDSALYLCASSPNQLGGSYGYTFGSGTRLTVV.

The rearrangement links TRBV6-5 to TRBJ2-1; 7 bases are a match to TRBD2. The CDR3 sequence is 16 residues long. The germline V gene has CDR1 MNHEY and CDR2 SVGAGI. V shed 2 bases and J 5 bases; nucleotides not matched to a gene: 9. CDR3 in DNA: TGTGCCAGCAGTTACCTCCCGTACGGGAGGCACAATGAGCAGTTCTTC. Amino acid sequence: CASSYLPYGRHNEQFF.

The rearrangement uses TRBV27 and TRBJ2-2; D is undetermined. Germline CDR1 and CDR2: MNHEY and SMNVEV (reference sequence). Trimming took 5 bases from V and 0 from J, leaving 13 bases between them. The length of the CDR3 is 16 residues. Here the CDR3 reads CASSIRTTTNTGELFF. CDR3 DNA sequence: TGTGCCAGCAGTATACGAACGACAACGAACACCGGGGAGCTGTTTTTT.

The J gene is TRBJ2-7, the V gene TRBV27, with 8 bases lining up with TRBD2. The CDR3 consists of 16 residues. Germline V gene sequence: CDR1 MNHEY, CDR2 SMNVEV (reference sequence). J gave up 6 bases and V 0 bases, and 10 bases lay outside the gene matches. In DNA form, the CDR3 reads TGTGCCAGCAGTTTATCGACGGGGGGGAGAGAAGCCGAGCAGTACTTC. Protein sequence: CASSLSTGGREAEQYF.

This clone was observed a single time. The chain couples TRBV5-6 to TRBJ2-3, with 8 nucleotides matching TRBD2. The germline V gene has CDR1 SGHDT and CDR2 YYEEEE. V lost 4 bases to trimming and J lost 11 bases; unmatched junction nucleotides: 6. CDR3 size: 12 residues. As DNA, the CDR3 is TGTGCCAGCAGCATGTACGGGAGGGGGCAGTATTTT. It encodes CASSMYGRGQYF.

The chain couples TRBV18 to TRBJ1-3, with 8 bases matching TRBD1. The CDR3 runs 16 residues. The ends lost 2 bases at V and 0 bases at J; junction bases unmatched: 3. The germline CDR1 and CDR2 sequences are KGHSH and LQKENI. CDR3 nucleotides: TGTGCCAGCTCACCAGACACAGGGGGCTCTGGAAACACCATATATTTT. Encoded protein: CASSPDTGGSGNTIYF.

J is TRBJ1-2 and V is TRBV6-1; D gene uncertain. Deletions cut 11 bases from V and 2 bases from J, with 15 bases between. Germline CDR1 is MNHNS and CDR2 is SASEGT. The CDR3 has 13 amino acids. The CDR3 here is CASLGWGNYGYTF. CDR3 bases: TGTGCCTCCCTGGGGTGGGGAAACTATGGCTACACCTTC.

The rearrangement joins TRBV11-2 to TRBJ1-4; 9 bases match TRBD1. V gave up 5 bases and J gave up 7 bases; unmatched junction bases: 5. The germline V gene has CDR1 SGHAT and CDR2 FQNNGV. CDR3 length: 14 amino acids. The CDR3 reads CASSQTGGVEKLFF. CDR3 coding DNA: TGTGCCAGCAGCCAAACAGGGGGCGTTGAAAAACTGTTTTTT.

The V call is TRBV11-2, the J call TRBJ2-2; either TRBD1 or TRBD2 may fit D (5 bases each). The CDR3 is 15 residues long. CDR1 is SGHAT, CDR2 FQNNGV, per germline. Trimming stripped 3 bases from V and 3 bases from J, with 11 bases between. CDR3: CASSFGARHTGELFF. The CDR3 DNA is TGTGCCAGCAGCTTCGGGGCAAGGCACACCGGGGAGCTGTTTTTT.

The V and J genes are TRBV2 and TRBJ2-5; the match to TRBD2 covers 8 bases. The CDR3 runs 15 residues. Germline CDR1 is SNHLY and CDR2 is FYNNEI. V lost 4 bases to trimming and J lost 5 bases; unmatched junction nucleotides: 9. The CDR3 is CASSAQREFAETQYF. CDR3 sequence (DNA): TGTGCCAGCAGTGCGCAGCGGGAGTTTGCTGAGACCCAGTACTTC.

As DNA, the CDR3 is TGTGCCAGCAGTTACGAGTGGAGGTCTTGGCCCCAGCATTTT. It codes for CASSYEWRSWPQHF. The V and J genes are TRBV6-5 and TRBJ1-5; no definite D call. Trimming pared 2 bases from V and 9 bases from J, leaving 14 bases between. Germline assignment: CDR1 MNHEY and CDR2 SVGAGI. The CDR3 extends over 14 amino acids.